Listed below are T cell receptor beta chains from one sample, sequenced in a study of blood T cell repertoires in COVID-19. Repertoires were generated with immunoSEQ multiplex PCR, while TCRdb's copy carries only in-frame clones and drops some. The sample records fewer than 300,000 clones, roughly 85% being singletons. Sequencing was carried out using peripheral blood. These receptors came from a woman younger than 30 with acute or convalescent COVID-19. CDR3s include the opening cysteine and the closing phenylalanine or tryptophan. D genes are given only for firm matches. Not all rows give a size; the values are once, few, many and, for expanded clones, a class.

j_gene: TRBJ1-1
abundance: NA
v_gene: TRBV6-2/TRBV6-3
d_gene: NA
CDR3aa: CASSFGNTEAFF
CDR3nt: TGTGCCAGCAGTTTCGGGAACACTGAAGCTTTCTTT

j_gene: TRBJ2-7
abundance: few
v_gene: TRBV9
d_gene: TRBD2
CDR3aa: CASSVGGLAGYYEQYF
CDR3nt: TGTGCCAGCAGCGTAGGGGGACTAGCGGGTTACTACGAGCAGTACTTC

j_gene: TRBJ2-7
abundance: many
v_gene: TRBV7-8
d_gene: TRBD1
CDR3aa: CASSPGGDSYEQYF
CDR3nt: TGTGCCAGCAGCCCAGGGGGAGACTCCTACGAGCAGTACTTC

j_gene: TRBJ2-1
abundance: NA
v_gene: TRBV7-3
d_gene: TRBD1
CDR3aa: CASSLKGQASEQFF
CDR3nt: TGTGCCAGCAGCTTAAAAGGACAGGCCAGTGAGCAGTTCTTC

j_gene: TRBJ1-2
abundance: few
v_gene: TRBV6-5
d_gene: NA
CDR3aa: CASRSTVPAGGYTF
CDR3nt: TGTGCCAGCAGGTCCACTGTCCCGGCGGGAGGCTACACCTTC

j_gene: TRBJ2-5
abundance: NA
v_gene: TRBV10-3
d_gene: TRBD1
CDR3aa: CATSPHLQGAGETQYF
CDR3nt: TGTGCCACCTCACCCCACCTCCAGGGGGCCGGGGAGACCCAGTACTTC

j_gene: TRBJ2-3
abundance: many
v_gene: TRBV7-2
d_gene: TRBD2
CDR3aa: CASSQAGTSTIMEYF
CDR3nt: TGTGCCAGCAGTCAAGCGGGGACTAGTACAATCATGGAGTATTTT

j_gene: TRBJ2-1
abundance: NA
v_gene: TRBV6-5
d_gene: NA
CDR3aa: CASSYRRGSESEQFF
CDR3nt: TGTGCCAGCAGTTACCGGAGAGGGTCCGAGTCGGAGCAGTTCTTC

j_gene: TRBJ2-3
abundance: NA
v_gene: TRBV9
d_gene: TRBD2
CDR3aa: CASSVSAGVSDTQYF
CDR3nt: TGTGCCAGCAGCGTTTCGGCGGGAGTGTCAGATACGCAGTATTTT

j_gene: TRBJ2-3
abundance: NA
v_gene: TRBV11-2
d_gene: NA
CDR3aa: CASSLGKGRERGPGTQYF
CDR3nt: TGTGCCAGCAGCTTAGGGAAGGGACGGGAGAGGGGCCCGGGTACGCAGTATTTT

j_gene: TRBJ2-1
abundance: NA
v_gene: TRBV18
d_gene: TRBD1
CDR3aa: CASSIWGQSSYNEQFF
CDR3nt: TGTGCCAGCTCAATTTGGGGACAGAGCTCCTACAATGAGCAGTTCTTC

j_gene: TRBJ2-5
abundance: NA
v_gene: TRBV3-1/TRBV3-2
d_gene: TRBD2
CDR3aa: CASSQGRREFGETQYF
CDR3nt: TGTGCCAGCAGCCAAGGTCGGCGGGAGTTTGGAGAGACCCAGTACTTC

j_gene: TRBJ1-1
abundance: NA
v_gene: TRBV9
d_gene: NA
CDR3aa: CASSVGALGSNTEAFF
CDR3nt: TGTGCCAGCAGCGTAGGGGCGTTGGGCAGCAACACTGAAGCTTTCTTT

j_gene: TRBJ1-5
abundance: NA
v_gene: TRBV28
d_gene: TRBD1
CDR3aa: CASSPGQGVHQPQHF
CDR3nt: TGTGCCAGCAGCCCGGGACAGGGGGTCCATCAGCCCCAGCATTTT

j_gene: TRBJ2-1
abundance: NA
v_gene: TRBV7-9
d_gene: NA
CDR3aa: CASSFRERSYNEQFF
CDR3nt: TGTGCCAGCAGCTTTCGGGAGCGGTCCTACAATGAGCAGTTCTTC